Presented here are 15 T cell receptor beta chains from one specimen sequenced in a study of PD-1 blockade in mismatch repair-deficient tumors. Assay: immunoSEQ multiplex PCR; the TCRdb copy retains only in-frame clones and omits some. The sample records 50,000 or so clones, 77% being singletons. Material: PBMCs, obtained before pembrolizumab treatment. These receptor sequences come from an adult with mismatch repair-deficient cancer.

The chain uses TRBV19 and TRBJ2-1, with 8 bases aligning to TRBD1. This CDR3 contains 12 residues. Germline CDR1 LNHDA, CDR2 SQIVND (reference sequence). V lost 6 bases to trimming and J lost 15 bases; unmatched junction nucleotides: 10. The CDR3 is CASSPGTGVGFF. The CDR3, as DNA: TGTGCCAGTAGCCCCGGGACAGGCGTCGGGTTCTTC.

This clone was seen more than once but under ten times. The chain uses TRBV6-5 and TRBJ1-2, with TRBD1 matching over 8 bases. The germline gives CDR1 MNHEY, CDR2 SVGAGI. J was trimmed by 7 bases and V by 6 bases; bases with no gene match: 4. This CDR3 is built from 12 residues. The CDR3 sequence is CASSPGGGGYTF. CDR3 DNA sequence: TGTGCCAGCAGCCCAGGGGGCGGTGGCTACACCTTC.

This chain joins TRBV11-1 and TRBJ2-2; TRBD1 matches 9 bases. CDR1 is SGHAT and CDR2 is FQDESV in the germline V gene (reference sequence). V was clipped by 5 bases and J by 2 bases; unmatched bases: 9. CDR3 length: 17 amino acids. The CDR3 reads CASSPRTGARNTGELFF. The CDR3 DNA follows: TGTGCCAGCAGCCCTCGGACAGGGGCCAGAAACACCGGGGAGCTGTTTTTT.

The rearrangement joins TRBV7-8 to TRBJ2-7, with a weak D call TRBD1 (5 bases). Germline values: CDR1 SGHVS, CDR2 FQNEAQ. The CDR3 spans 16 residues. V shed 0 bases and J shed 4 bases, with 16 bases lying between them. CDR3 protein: CASSLAWGPSPYEQYF. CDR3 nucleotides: TGTGCCAGCAGCTTAGCGTGGGGCCCGAGTCCATACGAGCAGTACTTC.

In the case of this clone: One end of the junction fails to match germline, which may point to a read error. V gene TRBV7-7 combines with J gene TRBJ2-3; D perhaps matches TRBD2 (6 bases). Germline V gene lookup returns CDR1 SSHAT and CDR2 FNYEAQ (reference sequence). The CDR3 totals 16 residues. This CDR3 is CASSKTSGLGADTQYF. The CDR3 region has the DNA TGTGCTAGCAGCAAGACTAGTGGGCTTGGTGCAGATACGCAGTATTTT.

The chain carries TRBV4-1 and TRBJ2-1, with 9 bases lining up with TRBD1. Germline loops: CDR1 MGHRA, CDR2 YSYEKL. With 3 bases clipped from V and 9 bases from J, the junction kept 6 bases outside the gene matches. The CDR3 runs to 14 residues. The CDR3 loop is CASSQMGQGAEQFF. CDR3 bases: TGCGCCAGCAGCCAGATGGGACAGGGTGCTGAGCAGTTCTTC.

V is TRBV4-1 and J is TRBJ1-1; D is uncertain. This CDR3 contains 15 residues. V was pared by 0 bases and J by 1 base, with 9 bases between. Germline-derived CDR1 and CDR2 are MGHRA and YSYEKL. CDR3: CASSQDWRENTEAFF. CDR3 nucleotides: TGCGCCAGCAGCCAAGATTGGCGGGAGAACACTGAAGCTTTCTTT.

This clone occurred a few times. The CDR3 spells CASSWGTDRSGNTIYF. The DNA of the CDR3 is TGCGCCAGCAGCTGGGGGACGGACCGCTCTGGAAACACCATATATTTT. The V and J genes are TRBV5-1 and TRBJ1-3; a possible D gene is TRBD1 (5 bases). The CDR3 is 16 residues long. The V gene lost 3 bases and the J gene lost 0 bases, with 13 bases spanning the gap. CDR1 SGHRS and CDR2 YFSETQ come from the germline V gene.

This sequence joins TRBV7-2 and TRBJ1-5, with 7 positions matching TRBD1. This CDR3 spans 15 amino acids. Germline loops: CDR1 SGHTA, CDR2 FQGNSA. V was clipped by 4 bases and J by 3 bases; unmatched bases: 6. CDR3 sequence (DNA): TGTGCCAGCAGCTCCGGACAGGCCCTCAATCAGCCCCAGCATTTT. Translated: CASSSGQALNQPQHF.

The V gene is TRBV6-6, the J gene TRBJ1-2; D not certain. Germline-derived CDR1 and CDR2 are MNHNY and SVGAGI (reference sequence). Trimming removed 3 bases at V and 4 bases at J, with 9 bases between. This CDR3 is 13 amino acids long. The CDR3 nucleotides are TGTGCCAGCAGTTATAGGGAAAGCTATGGCTACACCTTC. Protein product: CASSYRESYGYTF.

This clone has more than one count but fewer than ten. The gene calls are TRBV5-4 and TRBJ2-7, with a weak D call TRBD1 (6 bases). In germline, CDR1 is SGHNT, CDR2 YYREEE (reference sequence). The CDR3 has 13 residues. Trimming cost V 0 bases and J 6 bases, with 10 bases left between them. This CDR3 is CASSLGTGTEQYF. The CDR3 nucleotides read TGTGCCAGCAGCTTGGGTACAGGGACCGAGCAGTACTTC. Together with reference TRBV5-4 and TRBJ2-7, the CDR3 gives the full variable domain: ETGVTQSPTHLIKTRGQQVTLRCSSQSGHNTVSWYQQALGQGPQFIFQYYREEENGRGNFPPRFSGLQFPNYSSELNVNALELDDSALYLCASSLGTGTEQYFGPGTRLTVT.

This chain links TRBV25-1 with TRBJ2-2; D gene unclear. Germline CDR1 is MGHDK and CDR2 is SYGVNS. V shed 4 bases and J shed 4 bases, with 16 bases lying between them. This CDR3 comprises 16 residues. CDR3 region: CASSARTGRFTGELFF. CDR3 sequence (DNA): TGTGCCAGCAGTGCCAGGACGGGTCGTTTCACCGGGGAGCTGTTTTTT.

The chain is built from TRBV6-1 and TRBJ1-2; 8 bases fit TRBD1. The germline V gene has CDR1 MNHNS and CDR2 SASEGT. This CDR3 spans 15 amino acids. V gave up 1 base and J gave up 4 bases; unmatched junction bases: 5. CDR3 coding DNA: TGTGCCAGCAGTGAAGGCACAGGGGGATCCTATGGCTACACCTTC. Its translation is CASSEGTGGSYGYTF.

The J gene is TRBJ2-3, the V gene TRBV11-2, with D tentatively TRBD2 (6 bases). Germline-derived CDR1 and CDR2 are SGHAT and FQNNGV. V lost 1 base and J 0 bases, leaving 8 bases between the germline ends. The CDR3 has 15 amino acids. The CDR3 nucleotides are TGTGCCAGCAGCTTAGGGGCGGGGAGCACAGATACGCAGTATTTT. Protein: CASSLGAGSTDTQYF. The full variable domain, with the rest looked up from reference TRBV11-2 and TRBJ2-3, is EAGVAQSPRYKIIEKRQSVAFWCNPISGHATLYWYQQILGQGPKLLIQFQNNGVVDDSQLPKDRFSAERLKGVDSTLKIQPAKLEDSAVYLCASSLGAGSTDTQYFGPGTRLTVL.

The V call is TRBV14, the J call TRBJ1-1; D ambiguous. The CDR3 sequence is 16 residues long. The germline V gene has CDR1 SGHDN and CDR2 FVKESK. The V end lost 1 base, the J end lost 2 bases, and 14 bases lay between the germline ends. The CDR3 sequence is CASSQGTRIENTEAFF. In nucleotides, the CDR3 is TGTGCCAGCAGCCAAGGTACCAGGATAGAAAACACTGAAGCTTTCTTT.